The present T cell receptor beta chain was sequenced within a study of shared clonotypes between healthy human individuals. Germline V lookup: CDR1 SGHTA, CDR2 FQGTGA. CDR3 length: 13 amino acids. Trimming stripped 7 bases from V and 2 bases from J, with 8 bases between. Every donor, a Caucasian adult, lived in Nashville, Tennessee. Partitioning of CD4+ cells yielded a CD45RA+ naive subset and a CD45RA-negative memory subset. This clone was detected once. Its matching antigen is unknown. Whole-study results and caveats: Only a few donors were included, so the genetic and exposure-history diversity represented was limited.

Data came from immunoSEQ multiplex PCR; TCRdb stores just in-frame clones and leaves some out. The table lists some 2 million clones, around 95% of them singletons. This clonotype was obtained from a man in his late teens or twenties in good health. The chain is built from TRBV7-3 and TRBJ2-2; maybe TRBD2 (5 bases). Material for sequencing was naive CD4+ T cells sorted from blood. Subset reported: CD45RA+ positively selected. The chain's CDR3 is CASTTGNTGELFF. CDR3 in DNA: TGTGCCAGCACAACGGGAAACACCGGGGAGCTGTTTTTT.